This TCR beta chain appears in the sequencing data of a study of identical twins. All donors comprised healthy Caucasians. TCRdb independently ran MiXCR on the 5' RACE reads; one entry per CDR3 protein. The table has about 530,000 distinct CDR3 sequences, roughly 15% seen once. The CDR3 sequence is 15 residues long. Trimming left V 2 bases short and J 1 base short, with 8 bases between. CDR1 is SGHVS and CDR2 is FNYEAQ in the germline V gene. This clonotype was counted many times. Its cognate antigen is unknown. Overall study findings and caveats: Out-of-frame TCR alpha sharing observed in monozygotic twins exceeded model estimates.

The same data also went into a second study, on yellow fever vaccine responses in identical twins.

The TCR sequence derives from a woman aged 18 to 35 in good health. Sequenced input: CD4+ T cells sorted from blood. The chain joins TRBV7-6 to TRBJ2-2, with D hard to call. CDR3 loop: CASSLYGLNTGELFF. CDR3 DNA: TGTGCCAGCAGCTTATACGGGTTGAACACCGGGGAGCTGTTTTTT. Full variable domain (remainder filled in from reference TRBV7-6 and TRBJ2-2): GAGVSQSPRYKVTKRGQDVALRCDPISGHVSLYWYRQALGQGPEFLTYFNYEAQQDKSGLPNDRFSAERPEGSISTLTIQRTEQRDSAMYRCASSLYGLNTGELFFGEGSRLTVL.